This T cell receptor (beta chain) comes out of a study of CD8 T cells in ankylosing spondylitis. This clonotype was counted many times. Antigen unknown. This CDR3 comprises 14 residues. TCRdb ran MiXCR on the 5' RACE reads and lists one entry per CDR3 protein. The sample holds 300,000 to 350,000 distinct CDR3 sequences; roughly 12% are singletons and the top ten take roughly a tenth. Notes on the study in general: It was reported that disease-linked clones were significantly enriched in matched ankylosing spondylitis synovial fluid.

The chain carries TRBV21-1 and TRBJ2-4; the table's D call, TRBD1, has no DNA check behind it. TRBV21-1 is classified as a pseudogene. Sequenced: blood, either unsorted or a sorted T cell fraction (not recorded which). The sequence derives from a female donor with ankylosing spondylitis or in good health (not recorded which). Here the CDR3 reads CASSTRQGANIQYF. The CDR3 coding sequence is TGTGCCAGCAGTACGAGACAGGGGGCGAACATTCAGTACTTC.